The text below deals with one T cell receptor (beta chain). The V gene's germline CDR1 is SGHDT and CDR2 YYEEEE. V was clipped by 5 bases and J by 10 bases; unmatched bases: 16. The CDR3 length is 16 residues. Treatment here: around 19 received Ad26.COV2.S at low or high dose, single or two shots; roughly 5 received placebo; per-sample allocation not given. Following the first vaccine or placebo injection, samples were taken on day 63. In the vaccine, an Ad26 vector expressed the SARS-CoV-2 spike of the Wuhan strain. This sample is part of a study of Ad26.COV2.S vaccination and SARS-CoV-2 variants. Measured with immunoSEQ multiplex PCR; TCRdb has only the in-frame clones, and not every one. The sample shows 300,000 to 500,000 clones, more than 85% of them seen only once.

The source of this sequence is a person between 18 and 60 years old who received the Ad26.COV2.S COVID-19 vaccine or a placebo. The sequencing here drew on peripheral blood, taken in a trial of Ad26.COV2.S vaccine versus placebo. This chain joins TRBV5-6 and TRBJ2-1, with 9 bases lining up with TRBD2. CDR3 coding DNA: TGTGCCAGCAGTTTGCCCGGGACTAGCCTCGGCGCCGAGCAGTTCTTC. This codes for CASSLPGTSLGAEQFF.